These T cell receptor beta chains were read from a single sample in a study of shared clonotypes between healthy human individuals. Assay: immunoSEQ multiplex PCR; the TCRdb copy retains only in-frame clones and omits some. The profile covers some 2 million clones, with about 95% appearing a single time and 0.95% to 1.5% taken by the ten largest. Source material: naive CD8+ T cells sorted from blood. The source of these receptors is a man younger than 30 in good health. CDR3s include the opening cysteine and the closing phenylalanine or tryptophan. D genes are given only for firm matches. A clone size is listed for some rows: how often the clone was seen (once, few, many), or a class if it is expanded.

D	size	J	V	CDR3	DNA
-	-	TRBJ1-2	TRBV28	CASSFVGGPSYGYTF	TGTGCCAGCAGTTTCGTCGGGGGGCCCAGCTATGGCTACACCTTC
-	-	TRBJ2-5	TRBV25-1	CASSLKPGVGETQYF	TGTGCCAGCAGTTTAAAGCCAGGGGTAGGCGAGACCCAGTACTTC
TRBD1	-	TRBJ2-7	TRBV6-1	CASSGWTGPLSYEQYF	TGTGCCAGCAGTGGATGGACAGGGCCTCTTTCCTACGAGCAGTACTTC
-	-	TRBJ1-1	TRBV7-8	CASSLEVFTEAFF	TGTGCCAGCAGCTTAGAGGTATTTACTGAAGCTTTCTTT
-	-	TRBJ1-2	TRBV7-2	CASSLNTITYGYTF	TGTGCCAGCAGCTTAAACACGATCACCTATGGCTACACCTTC
-	once	TRBJ2-7	TRBV9	CASSDPTERKDF	TGTGCCAGCAGCGACCCGACAGAAAGAAAGGACTTC
TRBD1	-	TRBJ2-7	TRBV6-1	CASSEDPGQGVRYEQYF	TGTGCCAGCAGTGAAGACCCCGGACAGGGAGTACGCTACGAGCAGTACTTC
-	-	TRBJ2-7	TRBV4-1	CASSEARSYEQYF	TGCGCCAGCAGCGAAGCCCGCTCCTACGAGCAGTACTTC
-	-	TRBJ1-1	TRBV6-5	CASSYERNTEAFF	TGTGCCAGCAGTTACGAGAGAAACACTGAAGCTTTCTTT
-	once	TRBJ2-5	TRBV6-5	CASGGIEETQYF	TGTGCCAGCGGGGGCATAGAAGAGACCCAGTACTTC
-	-	TRBJ1-6	TRBV7-8	CASGEDNSPLHF	TGTGCCAGCGGAGAGGACAATTCACCCCTCCACTTT
-	-	TRBJ2-7	TRBV6-1	CASRTGPYLTYEQYF	TGTGCCAGCAGGACCGGGCCCTACCTTACGTACGAGCAGTACTTC
TRBD1	-	TRBJ1-2	TRBV10-2	CASSTGGGYGYTF	TGCGCCAGCTCTACAGGGGGCGGCTATGGCTACACCTTC
-	few	TRBJ1-6	TRBV6-1	CASSDWGVGGSPLHF	TGTGCCAGCAGTGATTGGGGCGTAGGAGGTTCACCCCTCCACTTT
-	-	TRBJ1-3	TRBV7-6	CASSPLSGVSGNTIYF	TGTGCCAGCAGCCCCCTTTCCGGTGTCTCTGGAAACACCATATATTTT
TRBD1	-	TRBJ2-1	TRBV5-6	CASSSIDREGNEQFF	TGTGCCAGCAGCTCAATAGACAGGGAAGGGAATGAGCAGTTCTTC
-	-	TRBJ2-7	TRBV11-2	CASSSQQGGSYEQYF	TGTGCCAGCAGCTCCCAACAGGGAGGGTCCTACGAGCAGTACTTC
-	few	TRBJ1-1	TRBV7-2	CASSIRQLLEAFF	TGTGCCAGCAGCATTCGACAGCTCTTAGAAGCTTTCTTT
-	-	TRBJ1-5	TRBV9	CASSVSGAGQPQHF	TGTGCCAGCAGCGTAAGTGGGGCAGGACAGCCCCAGCATTTT
TRBD2	-	TRBJ2-7	TRBV4-2	CASSQLAGGPNEQYF	TGTGCCAGCAGCCAGTTAGCGGGGGGGCCCAACGAGCAGTACTTC
TRBD2	-	TRBJ2-1	TRBV27	CASSRVVVGRAVDEQFF	TGTGCCAGCAGCCGAGTAGTTGTCGGGAGGGCCGTAGATGAGCAGTTCTTC
TRBD1	-	TRBJ2-1	TRBV7-9	CASSSLRDSNYSYNEQFF	TGTGCCAGCAGCTCATTGAGGGACAGTAACTACTCCTACAATGAGCAGTTCTTC
-	-	TRBJ1-1	TRBV2	CASSEYRDTEAFF	TGTGCCAGCAGTGAGTACCGAGACACTGAAGCTTTCTTT
-	-	TRBJ2-4	TRBV5-4	CASNSGTPLSKNIQYF	TGTGCCAGCAACTCCGGGACTCCCCTTAGCAAAAACATTCAGTACTTC
TRBD2	once	TRBJ2-7	TRBV29-1	CSVRGGHEQYF	TGCAGCGTTAGGGGAGGGCACGAGCAGTACTTC
-	once	TRBJ2-6	TRBV5-6	CASSPESSGANVLTF	TGTGCCAGCAGCCCTGAGAGCTCTGGGGCCAACGTCCTGACTTTC
-	-	TRBJ2-3	TRBV6-1	CASSGVGTDTQYF	TGTGCCAGCAGTGGCGTGGGCACAGATACGCAGTATTTT
-	-	TRBJ2-7	TRBV7-6	CASSLADRPYEQYF	TGTGCCAGCAGCTTAGCAGACCGTCCCTACGAGCAGTACTTC